Each of the 27 T cell receptor beta chains below was sequenced from the same sample in a study of blood T cell repertoires in COVID-19. Method: immunoSEQ multiplex PCR; TCRdb's copy keeps in-frame clones and lacks some. Of around 500,000 clones in the sample, around nine tenths were seen once. Material: PBMCs or T cells enriched from blood (not recorded which). The receptor set was obtained from a woman aged 60-75 years who had recovered from COVID-19.

The chain links TRBV9 to TRBJ2-6, with D maybe TRBD1 (6 bases). Trimming left V 0 bases short and J 5 bases short, with 24 bases between. Germline CDR1 SGDLS, CDR2 YYNGEE. This CDR3 is built from 20 residues. DNA for the CDR3: TGTGCCAGCAGCGTAGTGAGGGGGAATAAAGACGCTCCCTGGGCCAACGTCCTGACTTTC. This encodes CASSVVRGNKDAPWANVLTF. Full variable domain (missing parts from reference TRBV9 and TRBJ2-6): DSGVTQTPKHLITATGQRVTLRCSPRSGDLSVYWYQQSLDQGLQFLIQYYNGEERAKGNILERFSAQQFPDLHSELNLSSLELGDSALYFCASSVVRGNKDAPWANVLTFGAGSRLTVL.

This clone came up a few times. The CDR3 loop reads CASSPPGKENTEAFF. In nucleotides, the CDR3 is TGTGCCAGCAGCCCCCCAGGGAAGGAGAACACTGAAGCTTTCTTT. The genes are TRBV3-1 (or the pseudogene TRBV3-2) and TRBJ1-1, with D perhaps matching TRBD1 (5 bases). The CDR3 extends over 15 amino acids. With 4 bases removed from V and 1 base from J, the gap between germline ends came to 13 bases. Germline CDR1 and CDR2: LGHDT and YNNKEL (reference sequence).

This sequence joins TRBV7-9 and TRBJ1-1, with TRBD1 matching over 9 bases. This CDR3 has 15 amino acids. J was trimmed by 1 base and V by 5 bases; bases with no gene match: 5. CDR1 is SEHNR and CDR2 is FQNEAQ in the germline V gene (reference sequence). CDR3 in DNA: TGTGCCAGCAGCCGGACAGGGGAAACGAACACTGAAGCTTTCTTT. This gives the protein CASSRTGETNTEAFF.

The chain joins TRBV19 to TRBJ1-1; D may be TRBD1 (6 bases). Trimming took off 2 bases at V and 2 bases at J, with 12 bases between the two ends. The CDR3 consists of 15 residues. Germline V gene lookup returns CDR1 LNHDA and CDR2 SQIVND (reference sequence). The CDR3 DNA reads as TGTGCCAGTAGTATATTCGGGACACCTAACACTGAAGCTTTCTTT. As protein: CASSIFGTPNTEAFF.

The V gene is TRBV5-1, the J gene TRBJ2-3; D ambiguous. The germline V and J ends were trimmed by 0 bases and 2 bases, with 4 bases remaining between them. The CDR3 loop spans 13 amino acids. Germline CDR1 SGHRS, CDR2 YFSETQ. In nucleotides, the CDR3 is TGCGCCAGCAGCTTGGATCTCACAGATACGCAGTATTTT. It specifies CASSLDLTDTQYF.

The V and J genes are TRBV18 and TRBJ1-3, with 7 bases matching TRBD1. V was pared by 4 bases and J by 7 bases, with 7 bases of the junction left unmatched. Germline CDR1 KGHSH, CDR2 LQKENI. The CDR3 contains 14 residues. The CDR3 coding sequence is TGTGCCAGCTCACGCGACAGGGTTGAGAACACCATATATTTT. Protein product: CASSRDRVENTIYF.

The table lists this clone with a few counts. The chain recombines TRBV10-3 with TRBJ1-2; TRBD1 might be the D (6 bases). V lost 3 bases and J lost 1, with 15 bases in between. Per the germline V gene, CDR1 is ENHRY and CDR2 is SYGVKD. CDR3 size: 16 residues. Written as DNA, the CDR3 is TGTGCCATCAGTGATCCGCAGGACAGTGATAACTATGGCTACACCTTC. It specifies CAISDPQDSDNYGYTF.

This chain links TRBV11-3 with TRBJ2-7; tentatively, D is TRBD1 (6 bases). Per the germline V gene, CDR1 is SGHNT and CDR2 is YENEEA. The CDR3 loop spans 15 amino acids. Trimming took off 5 bases at V and 0 bases at J, with 14 bases between the two ends. Here the CDR3 DNA reads TGTGCCAGCAGCCGGGACATCGAAGGCTCCTACGAGCAGTACTTC. Its translation: CASSRDIEGSYEQYF.

The chain is built from TRBV6-5 and TRBJ1-6; the match to TRBD1 covers 10 bases. From germline, CDR1 is MNHEY and CDR2 SVGAGI. The V gene end was trimmed by 6 bases and the J gene end by 6 bases; junction bases not matched to a gene: 5. CDR3 length equals 15 residues. CDR3 DNA sequence: TGTGCCAGCAGCCCCCGGGACAGGGGTAATTCACCCCTCCACTTT. This gives the protein CASSPRDRGNSPLHF.

CDR3 protein: CSASPRTSGGSGANVLTF. For the CDR3, the DNA is TGCAGTGCTAGTCCCAGGACTAGCGGGGGGTCTGGGGCCAACGTCCTGACTTTC. This sequence joins TRBV20-1 and TRBJ2-6, with 14 bases aligning to TRBD2. The CDR3 has 18 amino acids. Losses at the gene ends were 3 bases for V and 1 base for J; bases not matched to a gene: 5. From germline, CDR1 is DFQATT and CDR2 SNEGSKA (reference sequence).

J is TRBJ2-7 and V is TRBV4-1; D may be TRBD1 (5 bases). Trimming took 4 bases from V and 0 from J, leaving 16 bases between them. Germline CDR1 is MGHRA and CDR2 is YSYEKL. The CDR3 is 16 residues long. CDR3 in amino acids: CASSPTLPGPSYEQYF. The DNA for the CDR3 is TGCGCCAGCAGCCCCACGTTACCAGGGCCCTCCTACGAGCAGTACTTC.

This chain uses TRBV9 with TRBJ2-5; TRBD2 matches at 11 bases. This CDR3 is 16 amino acids long. The germline CDR1 and CDR2 sequences are SGDLS and YYNGEE. After removal of 0 bases from V and 5 bases from J, the junction contained 6 bases not matched to a gene. The CDR3 DNA reads TGTGCCAGCAGCGTAGTTGTAGCGGGGGGGCACGAGACCCAGTACTTC. Its protein product is CASSVVVAGGHETQYF.

The chain employs TRBV5-5 and TRBJ2-7, with TRBD1 matching 9 bases. The germline CDR1 and CDR2 sequences are SGHKS and YYEKEE (reference sequence). CDR3 length: 15 residues. The ends lost 2 bases at V and 9 bases at J; junction bases unmatched: 12. The CDR3 sequence is CASSLPGQGLSAQYV. DNA of the CDR3: TGTGCCAGCAGCTTACCGGGACAGGGTTTGTCCGCGCAGTACGTC.

The gene calls are TRBV6-5 and TRBJ1-2, with a tentative D call TRBD1 (6 bases). Germline-derived CDR1 and CDR2 are MNHEY and SVGAGI. Trimming shortened V by 5 bases and J by 2 bases, and 9 bases separated the two germline ends. This CDR3 region has 13 residues. The CDR3 is CASSQGPNYGYTF. The CDR3 bases are TGTGCCAGCAGTCAGGGGCCAAACTATGGCTACACCTTC.

The genes are TRBV5-1 and TRBJ1-2; possible D gene TRBD1, 6 bases. Trimming stripped 4 bases from V and 10 bases from J, with 17 bases between. Germline values: CDR1 SGHRS, CDR2 YFSETQ. The CDR3 runs to 13 residues. The CDR3 spells CASSSIGQTSYTF. The CDR3 DNA reads TGCGCCAGCAGCAGTATAGGACAGACATCCTACACCTTC.

J is TRBJ1-6 and V is TRBV6-2 or TRBV6-3; D perhaps matches TRBD1 (6 bases). This CDR3 has 16 residues. With 0 bases removed from V and 10 bases from J, the gap between germline ends came to 16 bases. Germline loops: CDR1 MNHEY, CDR2 SVGEGT. The CDR3 DNA reads TGTGCCAGCAGTTACTCAGGCCGGGACAACCACTCACCCCTCCACTTT. This sequence encodes CASSYSGRDNHSPLHF.

The chain couples TRBV27 to TRBJ2-4; TRBD2 matches 8 bases. Germline CDR1 reads MNHEY; CDR2 reads SMNVEV (reference sequence). The junction had 9 bases not matched to a gene; V was cut back by 5 bases and J by 3 bases. CDR3 size: 16 residues. CDR3 residues: CASSRGGFLVKNIQYF. The CDR3 nucleotides are TGTGCCAGCAGTCGGGGGGGGTTCCTAGTCAAAAACATTCAGTACTTC.

CDR3 sequence (DNA): TGTGCCAGCAGTGAGGGACAGGGGACGGAAGCTTTCTTT. Translated: CASSEGQGTEAFF. The chain employs TRBV6-4 and TRBJ1-1; 10 bases line up with TRBD1. The CDR3 runs 13 residues. Germline CDR1 and CDR2: MRHNA and SNTAGT. V lost 3 bases, J lost 8 bases, and 3 bases stayed unmatched.

CDR3 nucleotide sequence: TGTGCCAGCAGAGGAGGGACGTATGGCTACACCTTC. Protein: CASRGGTYGYTF. This chain links TRBV2 with TRBJ1-2, with D perhaps TRBD1 (5 bases). Per germline, CDR1 SNHLY and CDR2 FYNNEI. The V and J ends lost 6 bases and 5 bases respectively, with 10 bases between them. This CDR3 region has 12 residues.

V and J are TRBV28 and TRBJ2-5; 10 positions agree with TRBD2. Per the germline V gene, CDR1 is MDHEN and CDR2 is SYDVKM. V trimming: 5 bases; J trimming: 5 bases; junction bases outside the gene matches: 5. The CDR3 is made up of 14 amino acids. The CDR3 nucleotides are TGTGCCAGCAGTCGGACTAGCGGAGGTGAGACCCAGTACTTC. Translating it yields CASSRTSGGETQYF. The variable domain in full, with the rest retrieved from reference TRBV28 and TRBJ2-5, is DVKVTQSSRYLVKRTGEKVFLECVQDMDHENMFWYRQDPGLGLRLIYFSYDVKMKEKGDIPEGYSVSREKKERFSLILESASTNQTSMYLCASSRTSGGETQYFGPGTRLLVL.

The chain joins TRBV3-1 (or the pseudogene TRBV3-2) to TRBJ1-2, with a weak D call TRBD1 (5 bases). The V gene's germline CDR1 is LGHDT and CDR2 YNNKEL (reference sequence). The V and J ends lost 4 bases and 6 bases respectively, with 15 bases between them. The CDR3 extends over 14 amino acids. The CDR3 sequence is CASSRVGGVDGYTF. DNA of the CDR3: TGTGCCAGCAGCCGCGTGGGGGGTGTAGATGGCTACACCTTC.

The chain links TRBV11-2 to TRBJ2-1, with 8 bases matching TRBD2. The V gene's germline CDR1 is SGHAT and CDR2 FQNNGV. This CDR3 has 14 amino acids. J was trimmed by 3 bases and V by 3 bases; bases with no gene match: 1. CDR3 sequence (DNA): TGTGCCAGCAGCTTGGGACTAGTCTACAATGAGCAGTTCTTC. It encodes CASSLGLVYNEQFF.

Only one count was recorded for this clone. CDR3 in amino acids: CASSLVAGGLNTGELFF. For the CDR3, the DNA is TGTGCCAGCAGCTTAGTTGCGGGGGGCTTGAACACCGGGGAGCTGTTTTTT. This chain joins TRBV7-2 and TRBJ2-2; 8 nucleotides match TRBD2. V was clipped by 1 base and J by 1 base; unmatched bases: 5. This CDR3 has 17 residues. Germline V CDR1 and CDR2: SGHTA, FQGNSA. The complete variable domain, with remaining parts taken from reference TRBV7-2 and TRBJ2-2, reads GAGVSQSPSNKVTEKGKDVELRCDPISGHTALYWYRQSLGQGLEFLIYFQGNSAPDKSGLPSDRFSAERTGGSVSTLTIQRTQQEDSAVYLCASSLVAGGLNTGELFFGEGSRLTVL.

The chain recombines TRBV3-1 (or the pseudogene TRBV3-2) with TRBJ2-1, with TRBD2 identical over 7 bases. The junction had 3 bases not matched to a gene; V was cut back by 5 bases and J by 2 bases. The CDR3 runs to 14 residues. Germline CDR1 reads LGHDT; CDR2 reads YNNKEL (reference sequence). CDR3 region: CASSIRGAYNEQFF. Here the CDR3 DNA reads TGTGCCAGCAGCATTCGGGGGGCCTACAATGAGCAGTTCTTC.

The rearrangement uses TRBV24-1 and TRBJ2-1, with 7 bases matching TRBD2. The CDR3 length is 15 residues. Germline CDR1 is KGHDR and CDR2 is SFDVKD. V dropped 5 bases and J dropped 6; count of bases not matched to a gene: 9. CDR3 residues: CATSGPRDYLNEQFF. The CDR3 region has the DNA TGTGCCACCAGTGGGCCACGGGACTACCTCAATGAGCAGTTCTTC.

The V call is TRBV28, the J call TRBJ2-3; D unclear. The CDR3 length is 12 residues. Trimming shortened V by 4 bases and J by 3 bases, and 5 bases separated the two germline ends. Germline values: CDR1 MDHEN, CDR2 SYDVKM. In DNA, the CDR3 is TGTGCCAGCAGTTCCCCAACAGATACGCAGTATTTT. Its translation: CASSSPTDTQYF.

The chain links TRBV2 to TRBJ2-7; a possible D gene is TRBD2 (5 bases). In germline, CDR1 is SNHLY, CDR2 FYNNEI. Trimming cost V 6 bases and J 5 bases, with 14 bases left between them. The CDR3 loop spans 13 amino acids. CDR3: CASRLTGLDEQYV. Written as DNA, the CDR3 is TGTGCCAGCAGATTGACGGGGTTGGACGAGCAGTACGTC.